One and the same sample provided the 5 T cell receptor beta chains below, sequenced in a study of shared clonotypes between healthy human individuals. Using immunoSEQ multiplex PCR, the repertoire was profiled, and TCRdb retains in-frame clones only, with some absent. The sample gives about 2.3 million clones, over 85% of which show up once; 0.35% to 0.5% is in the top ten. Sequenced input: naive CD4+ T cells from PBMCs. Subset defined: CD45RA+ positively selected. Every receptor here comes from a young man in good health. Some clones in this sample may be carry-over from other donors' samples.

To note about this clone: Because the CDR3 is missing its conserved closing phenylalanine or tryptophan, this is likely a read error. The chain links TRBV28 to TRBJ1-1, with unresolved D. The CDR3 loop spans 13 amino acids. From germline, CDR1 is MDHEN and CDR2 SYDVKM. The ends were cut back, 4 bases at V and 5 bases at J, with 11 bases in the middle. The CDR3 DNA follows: TGTGCCAGCAGTTCCCCCCATGGTACTGAAGCTTTCCTT. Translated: CASSSPHGTEAFL.

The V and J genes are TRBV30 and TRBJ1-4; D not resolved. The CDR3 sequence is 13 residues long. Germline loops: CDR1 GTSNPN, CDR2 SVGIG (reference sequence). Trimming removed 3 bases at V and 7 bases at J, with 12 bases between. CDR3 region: CAWSRIRGEKLFF. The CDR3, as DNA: TGTGCCTGGAGCCGGATACGAGGTGAAAAACTGTTTTTT.

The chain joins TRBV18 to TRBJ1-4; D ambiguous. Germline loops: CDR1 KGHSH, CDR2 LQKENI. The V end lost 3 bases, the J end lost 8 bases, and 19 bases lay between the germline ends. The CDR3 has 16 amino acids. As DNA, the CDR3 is TGTGCCAGCTCACCGGCGATCGGGCGGGCGGGAGAAAAACTGTTTTTT. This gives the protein CASSPAIGRAGEKLFF.

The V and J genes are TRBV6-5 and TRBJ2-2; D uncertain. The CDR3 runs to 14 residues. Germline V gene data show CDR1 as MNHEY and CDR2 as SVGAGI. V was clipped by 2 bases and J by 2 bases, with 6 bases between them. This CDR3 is CASSYLQNTGELFF. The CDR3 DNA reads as TGTGCCAGCAGTTACCTCCAAAACACCGGGGAGCTGTTTTTT.

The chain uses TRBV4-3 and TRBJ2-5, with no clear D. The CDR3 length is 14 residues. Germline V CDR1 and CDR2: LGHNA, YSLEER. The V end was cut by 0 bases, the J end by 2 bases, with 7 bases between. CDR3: CASSQEAAQETQYF. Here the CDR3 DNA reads TGCGCCAGCAGCCAAGAGGCAGCTCAAGAGACCCAGTACTTC.